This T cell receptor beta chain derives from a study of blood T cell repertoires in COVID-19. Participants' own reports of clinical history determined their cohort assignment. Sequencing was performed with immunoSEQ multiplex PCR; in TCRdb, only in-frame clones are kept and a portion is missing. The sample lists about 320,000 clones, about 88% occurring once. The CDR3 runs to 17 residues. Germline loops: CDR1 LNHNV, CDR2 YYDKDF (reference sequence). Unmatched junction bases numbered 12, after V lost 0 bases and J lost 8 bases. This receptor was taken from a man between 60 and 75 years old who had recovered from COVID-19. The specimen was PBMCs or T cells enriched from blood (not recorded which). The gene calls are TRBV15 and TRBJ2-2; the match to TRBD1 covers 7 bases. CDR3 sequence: CATSRDWGQTTTGELFF. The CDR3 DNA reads TGTGCCACCAGCAGAGATTGGGGACAGACCACCACGGGGGAGCTGTTTTTT.